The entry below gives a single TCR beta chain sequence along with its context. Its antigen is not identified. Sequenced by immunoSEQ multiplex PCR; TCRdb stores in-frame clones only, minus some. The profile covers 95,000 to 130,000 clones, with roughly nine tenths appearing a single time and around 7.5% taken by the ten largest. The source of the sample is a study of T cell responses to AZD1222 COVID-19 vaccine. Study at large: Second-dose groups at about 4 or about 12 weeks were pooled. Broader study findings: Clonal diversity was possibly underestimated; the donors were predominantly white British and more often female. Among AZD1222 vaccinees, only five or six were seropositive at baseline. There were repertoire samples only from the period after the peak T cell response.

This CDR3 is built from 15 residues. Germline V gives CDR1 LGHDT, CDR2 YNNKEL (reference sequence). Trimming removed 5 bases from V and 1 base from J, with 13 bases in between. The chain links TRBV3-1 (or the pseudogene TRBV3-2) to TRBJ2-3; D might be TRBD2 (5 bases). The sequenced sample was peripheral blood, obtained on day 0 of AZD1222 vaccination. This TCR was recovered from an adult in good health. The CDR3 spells CASSIGLGGTDTQYF. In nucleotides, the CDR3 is TGTGCCAGCAGCATCGGACTCGGGGGCACAGATACGCAGTATTTT.